The 32 T cell receptor beta chains given below trace back to one sample, sequenced in a study of beta chain features in type 1 diabetes. Sequenced material consisted of expressed TCRB transcripts (all of the isolated RNA was reverse transcribed). TCRdb's table, derived via immunoSEQ multiplex PCR, lists solely in-frame clones and lacks some. Counted here are some 220,000 clones, under 13% occurring once; the ten biggest clones make up less than 1.5%. Source material: central memory CD4+ T cells from blood. These receptors came from a man aged 18 to 35 in good health.

J is TRBJ1-2 and V is TRBV5-1; 7 bases agree with TRBD1. Trimming cost V 4 bases and J 2 bases; bases outside gene matches: 2. CDR1 is SGHRS and CDR2 is YFSETQ in the germline V gene. This CDR3 is 13 amino acids long. As DNA, the CDR3 is TGCGCCAGCAGCCCGGGACAGAACTATGGCTACACCTTC. Protein sequence: CASSPGQNYGYTF.

A few counts support this clone. The chain combines TRBV5-1 with TRBJ2-5; TRBD1 matches 11 bases. V gave up 2 bases and J gave up 4 bases; unmatched junction bases: 4. CDR1 is SGHRS and CDR2 is YFSETQ in the germline V gene. This CDR3 has 15 residues. CDR3 loop: CASSFTGTGGETQYF. The CDR3 DNA reads as TGCGCCAGCAGCTTTACCGGGACAGGGGGAGAGACCCAGTACTTC.

This clone was seen repeatedly, ten times or more. The rearrangement links TRBV30 to TRBJ2-2; 16 nucleotides line up with TRBD2. The CDR3 has 18 amino acids. V shed 3 bases, J shed 3 bases, and the junction held 7 bases outside the gene matches. From germline, CDR1 is GTSNPN and CDR2 SVGIG (reference sequence). The CDR3 is CAWSPGTSGRAHTGELFF. CDR3 coding DNA: TGTGCCTGGAGCCCCGGGACTAGCGGGAGGGCCCACACCGGGGAGCTGTTTTTT.

The rearrangement joins TRBV5-4 to TRBJ2-7, with D possibly TRBD2 on 5 matching bases. The length of the CDR3 is 14 residues. V lost 0 bases and J 6 bases, leaving 13 bases between the germline ends. Germline V gives CDR1 SGHNT, CDR2 YYREEE (reference sequence). CDR3 coding DNA: TGTGCCAGCAGCTTGGCAGGCCAGGAGGTCGAGCAGTACTTC. It yields the protein CASSLAGQEVEQYF. Variable domain in full (rest from reference TRBV5-4 and TRBJ2-7): ETGVTQSPTHLIKTRGQQVTLRCSSQSGHNTVSWYQQALGQGPQFIFQYYREEENGRGNFPPRFSGLQFPNYSSELNVNALELDDSALYLCASSLAGQEVEQYFGPGTRLTVT.

The V gene is TRBV6-1, the J gene TRBJ2-3; D not certain. V was clipped by 6 bases and J by 4 bases, with 11 bases between them. The germline gives CDR1 MNHNS, CDR2 SASEGT. The CDR3 is made up of 13 amino acids. The DNA of the CDR3 is TGTGCCAGCAGGGACCCCGGGTCAGATACGCAGTATTTT. Encoded protein: CASRDPGSDTQYF.

This clone was recorded a few times. This chain joins TRBV5-4 and TRBJ2-2; 13 bases fit TRBD2. Germline V gene lookup returns CDR1 SGHNT and CDR2 YYREEE (reference sequence). The CDR3 extends over 17 amino acids. With 4 bases clipped from V and 0 bases from J, the junction kept 3 bases outside the gene matches. CDR3 DNA sequence: TGTGCCAGCAGCCTCGGACTAGCGGGGGCGAACACCGGGGAGCTGTTTTTT. It specifies CASSLGLAGANTGELFF. The complete variable domain, with remaining parts taken from reference TRBV5-4 and TRBJ2-2, reads ETGVTQSPTHLIKTRGQQVTLRCSSQSGHNTVSWYQQALGQGPQFIFQYYREEENGRGNFPPRFSGLQFPNYSSELNVNALELDDSALYLCASSLGLAGANTGELFFGEGSRLTVL.

In its sample, this clone was seen a few times. This chain connects TRBV4-2 to TRBJ2-1; 7 positions match TRBD1. V dropped 0 bases and J dropped 2; count of bases not matched to a gene: 4. The length of the CDR3 is 16 residues. Germline-derived CDR1 and CDR2 are LGHNA and YNFKEQ. CDR3 DNA sequence: TGTGCCAGCAGCCAAGAAGGGACAGCAACCTACAATGAGCAGTTCTTC. This sequence encodes CASSQEGTATYNEQFF.

This clone was detected only a few times. DNA of the CDR3: TGTGCCAGCAGCACGGACAGGATCCGGACCCAGTACTTC. It yields the protein CASSTDRIRTQYF. V gene TRBV7-2 combines with J gene TRBJ2-5, with 7 bases that match TRBD1. The germline CDR1 and CDR2 sequences are SGHTA and FQGNSA. Trimming removed 5 bases from V and 7 bases from J; junction bases left unmatched: 7. CDR3 length: 13 residues.

This clone turned up a few times. The chain couples TRBV30 to TRBJ1-4; TRBD1 agrees at 9 bases. The germline gives CDR1 GTSNPN, CDR2 SVGIG (reference sequence). V lost 3 bases and J lost 2; bases outside the gene matches: 7. CDR3 size: 16 residues. CDR3 bases: TGTGCCTGGAGCTCGGGACAGGGTAGGACTAATGAAAAACTGTTTTTT. It yields the protein CAWSSGQGRTNEKLFF.

This clone was found many times. The rearrangement uses TRBV6-6 and TRBJ2-7; unclear D gene. The ends were cut back, 2 bases at V and 2 bases at J, with 10 bases in the middle. The germline V gene encodes CDR1 MNHNY and CDR2 SVGAGI (reference sequence). The CDR3 has 14 residues. The CDR3 sequence is CASSYVDGTYEQYF. CDR3 sequence (DNA): TGTGCCAGCAGTTACGTGGACGGAACCTACGAGCAGTACTTC.

The V gene is TRBV7-2, the J gene TRBJ2-1; D is possibly TRBD1 (5 bases). V lost 5 bases, J lost 0 bases, and 11 bases lay in between. This CDR3 contains 15 residues. Per the germline V gene, CDR1 is SGHTA and CDR2 is FQGNSA. The CDR3 sequence: CASSKQARSYNEQFF. CDR3 nucleotide sequence: TGTGCCAGCAGCAAACAGGCCCGCTCCTACAATGAGCAGTTCTTC. Variable domain in full (rest from reference TRBV7-2 and TRBJ2-1): GAGVSQSPSNKVTEKGKDVELRCDPISGHTALYWYRQSLGQGLEFLIYFQGNSAPDKSGLPSDRFSAERTGGSVSTLTIQRTQQEDSAVYLCASSKQARSYNEQFFGPGTRLTVL.

The J gene is TRBJ1-5, the V gene TRBV9; D uncertain. This CDR3 contains 13 residues. V was cut by 4 bases and J by 11 bases, with 16 bases left in between. The germline V gene has CDR1 SGDLS and CDR2 YYNGEE. The chain's CDR3 is CASSPQGEGTQHF. The CDR3 DNA is TGTGCCAGCAGCCCCCAAGGTGAAGGGACCCAGCATTTT.

The rearrangement uses TRBV7-2 and TRBJ1-1; D possibly corresponds to TRBD1 (5 bases). The CDR3 has 14 amino acids. V dropped 0 bases and J dropped 10 bases, with 15 bases sitting between them. Germline-derived CDR1 and CDR2 are SGHTA and FQGNSA. For the CDR3, the DNA is TGTGCCAGCAGCTTAGCGTCTCAGGGTTTTGGAGCTTTCTTT. This codes for CASSLASQGFGAFF.

The V and J genes are TRBV28 and TRBJ2-7, with a weak D call TRBD1 (6 bases). CDR3 length: 14 residues. Germline V CDR1 and CDR2: MDHEN, SYDVKM. Trimming pared 5 bases from V and 4 bases from J, leaving 15 bases between. The CDR3 here is CASSPSGTTYEQYF. Written as DNA, the CDR3 is TGTGCCAGCAGTCCATCGGGGACAACTTACGAGCAGTACTTC.

The chain joins TRBV7-2 to TRBJ2-5; possibly TRBD1 for D (7 bases). The CDR3 has 16 amino acids. V dropped 5 bases and J dropped 5 bases, with 21 bases sitting between them. The germline V gene encodes CDR1 SGHTA and CDR2 FQGNSA. This CDR3 is CASSASAGGGEETQYF. The CDR3 bases are TGTGCCAGCAGCGCCTCGGCAGGGGGAGGTGAGGAGACCCAGTACTTC.

V is TRBV5-1 and J is TRBJ2-5; 7 bases map to TRBD2. The V gene's germline CDR1 is SGHRS and CDR2 YFSETQ. The CDR3 contains 16 residues. V lost 4 bases and J lost 2; bases outside the gene matches: 11. The CDR3 region is CASSPLAGVGQETQYF. The CDR3 DNA is TGCGCCAGCAGCCCCCTTGCGGGAGTGGGGCAAGAGACCCAGTACTTC.

In nucleotides, the CDR3 is TGTGCCAGCAGCGTATACCAGGGTTTCGAGACCCAGTACTTC. Amino acid sequence: CASSVYQGFETQYF. The genes are TRBV7-8 and TRBJ2-5; TRBD1 is a possible D gene (5 bases). V gave up 5 bases and J gave up 5 bases, with 15 bases separating them. The CDR3 extends over 14 amino acids. The germline V gene has CDR1 SGHVS and CDR2 FQNEAQ.

This clone turned up a few times. This chain links TRBV29-1 with TRBJ2-3, with 9 bases identical to TRBD1. CDR1 and CDR2 (germline): SQVTM, ANQGSEA. The CDR3 has 14 amino acids. J gave up 2 bases and V 6 bases, and 6 bases lay outside the gene matches. The CDR3 coding sequence is TGCAGCGTGGACAGGGGTTTGGTCACAGATACGCAGTATTTT. It yields the protein CSVDRGLVTDTQYF.

This clone was found a few times. This chain links TRBV29-1 with TRBJ2-1; 10 bases fit TRBD1. The V gene's germline CDR1 is SQVTM and CDR2 ANQGSEA. Losses at the gene ends were 2 bases for V and 8 bases for J; bases not matched to a gene: 3. The CDR3 extends over 13 amino acids. CDR3 region: CSVERDRGDEQFF. For the CDR3, the DNA is TGCAGCGTTGAAAGGGACAGGGGCGATGAGCAGTTCTTC.

This clone was seen a handful of times. V gene TRBV5-1 combines with J gene TRBJ2-2; D is undetermined. V was clipped by 7 bases and J by 5 bases, with 12 bases between them. CDR1 SGHRS and CDR2 YFSETQ come from the germline V gene. The CDR3 runs 13 residues. This chain's CDR3 is CASRSDPTGELFF. The CDR3 DNA follows: TGCGCCAGCCGATCGGACCCAACCGGGGAGCTGTTTTTT.

The V call is TRBV6-5, the J call TRBJ2-6; TRBD2 is a possible D gene (5 bases). The CDR3 is 14 amino acids. Germline loops: CDR1 MNHEY, CDR2 SVGAGI. Trimming shortened V by 6 bases and J by 4 bases, and 10 bases separated the two germline ends. In nucleotides, the CDR3 is TGTGCCAGCAGCGCTGAGGGAGGGGCCAACGTCCTGACTTTC. It specifies CASSAEGGANVLTF.

The sample holds a few counts of this clone. This sequence joins TRBV23-1 and TRBJ2-7; a weak D match, TRBD2 (5 bases). TRBV23-1 carries the ORF label, with uncertain function. CDR3 length: 16 amino acids. The V end lost 0 bases, the J end lost 3 bases, and 15 bases lay between the germline ends. CDR3 coding DNA: TGCGCCAGCAGTCAATCGCGGGCGGACTTTAACTACGAGCAGTACTTC. Translation gives CASSQSRADFNYEQYF.

The chain joins TRBV18 to TRBJ2-4; 10 nucleotides agree with TRBD1. With 5 bases clipped from V and 7 bases from J, the junction kept 2 bases outside the gene matches. CDR1 and CDR2 (germline): KGHSH, LQKENI. This CDR3 has 13 amino acids. DNA of the CDR3: TGTGCCAGCTCAACGGGACAGGGGAACATTCAGTACTTC. Its protein product is CASSTGQGNIQYF.

This clone was observed a handful of times. The chain carries TRBV9 and TRBJ2-4; no reliable D call. Trimming pared 4 bases from V and 7 bases from J, leaving 21 bases between. This CDR3 comprises 16 residues. Germline V gene sequence: CDR1 SGDLS, CDR2 YYNGEE. For the CDR3, the DNA is TGTGCCAGCAGCACGACAATTAACCCCCCGCGTAACATTCAGTACTTC. Translating gives CASSTTINPPRNIQYF.

This clone was recorded at least ten times. The V gene is TRBV5-1, the J gene TRBJ2-1; TRBD2 matches 7 bases. Trimming removed 2 bases from V and 8 bases from J; junction bases left unmatched: 10. Per the germline V gene, CDR1 is SGHRS and CDR2 is YFSETQ. The CDR3 length is 15 residues. The CDR3 loop reads CASSFRAGDRDEQFF. CDR3 in DNA: TGCGCCAGCAGCTTTCGGGCGGGAGACAGAGATGAGCAGTTCTTC.

This clone was found a few times. The sample contains more than one DNA sequence encoding this CDR3. The J gene is TRBJ1-2, the V gene TRBV5-6; D gene uncertain. The CDR3 consists of 12 residues. Trimming pared 4 bases from V and 3 bases from J, leaving 7 bases between. Germline-derived CDR1 and CDR2 are SGHDT and YYEEEE. As DNA, the CDR3 is TGTGCCAGCAGCCTAAGAGACTATGGCTACACCTTC. Its translation is CASSLRDYGYTF.

This clone was observed a handful of times. The chain employs TRBV11-2 and TRBJ2-1; no firm D call. This CDR3 region has 16 residues. The V end was cut by 0 bases, the J end by 5 bases, with 14 bases between. From germline, CDR1 is SGHAT and CDR2 FQNNGV. The CDR3 bases are TGTGCCAGCAGCTTAGAATTTAGAATGGTGGACAATGAGCAGTTCTTC. This translates into CASSLEFRMVDNEQFF.

The chain links TRBV5-4 to TRBJ1-1; D remains unclear. V shed 4 bases and J shed 4 bases, with 14 bases lying between them. Per the germline V gene, CDR1 is SGHNT and CDR2 is YYREEE (reference sequence). This CDR3 contains 14 residues. The CDR3 loop is CASSARAGSTEAFF. The CDR3 DNA is TGTGCCAGCAGCGCCCGGGCAGGCAGCACTGAAGCTTTCTTT.

The chain links TRBV29-1 to TRBJ2-2; possibly TRBD1 for D (5 bases). The V and J ends lost 3 bases and 5 bases respectively, with 10 bases between them. Germline V gene data show CDR1 as SQVTM and CDR2 as ANQGSEA. This CDR3 comprises 13 residues. The CDR3: CSVEGQGTGELFF. The CDR3, as DNA: TGCAGCGTTGAGGGGCAGGGTACCGGGGAGCTGTTTTTT.

In its sample, this clone was seen a few times. The genes are TRBV9 and TRBJ2-5; 9 nucleotides agree with TRBD1. The better agreement between TRBJ2-7 and the DNA end casts doubt on the J call. CDR3 size: 13 residues. Germline V gives CDR1 SGDLS, CDR2 YYNGEE. CDR3 in amino acids: CASSPATGGEQYF. The DNA for the CDR3 is TGTGCCAGCAGCCCGGCGACAGGGGGCGAGCAGTACTTC.

This clone was observed a few times. The chain carries TRBV30 and TRBJ2-4; perhaps TRBD2 as D (6 bases). The V gene's germline CDR1 is GTSNPN and CDR2 SVGIG (reference sequence). CDR3 length: 14 residues. V dropped 5 bases and J dropped 9 bases, with 20 bases sitting between them. The CDR3 region has the DNA TGTGCCTGGGCGGAGGGCGGGATAAGGTCCATTCAGTACTTC. Translating it yields CAWAEGGIRSIQYF.

This clone was detected only a few times. The gene calls are TRBV5-4 and TRBJ2-1; no definite D call. V gave up 4 bases and J gave up 0 bases, with 14 bases separating them. The CDR3 is 16 residues long. From germline, CDR1 is SGHNT and CDR2 YYREEE (reference sequence). The CDR3 region is CASSPPLARSYNEQFF. The CDR3 nucleotides are TGTGCCAGCAGCCCCCCTTTGGCGCGCTCCTACAATGAGCAGTTCTTC. Variable domain in full (rest from reference TRBV5-4 and TRBJ2-1): ETGVTQSPTHLIKTRGQQVTLRCSSQSGHNTVSWYQQALGQGPQFIFQYYREEENGRGNFPPRFSGLQFPNYSSELNVNALELDDSALYLCASSPPLARSYNEQFFGPGTRLTVL.